The clone carrying this T cell receptor beta chain was detected a few times. The target antigen is unknown. This sample was included in a study of beta chain features in type 1 diabetes. About the study: Sorted cells examined across all samples numbered 100 million to 140 million. Study outcomes and limitations: Significant though moderate, a shortening of TCRB CDR3s appeared in all four CD4+ subsets of Type 1 diabetes patients.

The CDR3 is 15 residues long. In germline, CDR1 is MDHEN, CDR2 SYDVKM. V shed 2 bases and J shed 5 bases, with 12 bases lying between them. Expressed TCRB transcripts got sequenced, as all isolated RNA was reverse transcribed. Sequencing used immunoSEQ multiplex PCR; TCRdb keeps in-frame clones, though not all of them. The sample yields about 360,000 clones, over 9.5% seen once. The sequencing sample was made of naive CD4+ T cells from blood. This receptor was obtained from a man younger than 35 in good health. This chain joins TRBV28 and TRBJ2-2; perhaps TRBD2 as D (5 bases). The CDR3 loop reads CASSLNEGWTGELFF. The CDR3 DNA reads as TGTGCCAGCAGTTTAAATGAGGGATGGACCGGGGAGCTGTTTTTT.